These T cell receptor beta chains were read from a single sample in a study of prognosis after radiotherapy for stage I lung cancer. TCRdb reprocessed the multiplex PCR reads with MiXCR, giving one entry per CDR3 protein. Among over 20,000 distinct CDR3 sequences listed, about 37% were seen once. This specimen was PBMCs, taken before or after stereotactic body radiation therapy (not recorded which). The source of these receptors is a donor older than 45 with non-small cell lung cancer. CDR3s include the opening cysteine and the closing phenylalanine or tryptophan. Each record gives: D gene, V gene, clone size, J gene, CDR3 DNA, CDR3 protein. The D gene is left open where the match is weak. Expanded clones are given a class, and other clones once, few, many or no size at all.

TRBD1	TRBV5-6	many	TRBJ1-2	TGTGCCAGCAGCGACCGGACAGGGATCTATGGCTACACCTTC	CASSDRTGIYGYTF
NA	TRBV4-3	many	TRBJ2-7	TGCGCCAGCAGCCAAGATGTGGGCGGAAGAGTCTACTTC	CASSQDVGGRVYF
NA	TRBV6-2/TRBV6-3	many	TRBJ2-7	TGTGCCAGCAGTTACACCTACGAGCAGTACTTC	CASSYTYEQYF
NA	TRBV5-4	few	TRBJ2-3	TGTGCCAGCAGCTTGGAATCTGGCACAGATACGCAGTATTTT	CASSLESGTDTQYF
NA	TRBV20-1	NA	TRBJ2-3	TGCAGTGCCCCCCCCGGGGCGGCAGATACGCAGTATTTT	CSAPPGAADTQYF
TRBD1	TRBV5-5	few	TRBJ1-4	TGTGCCAGCAGCTTTGGACAGGCTGCAGAAAAACTGTTTTTT	CASSFGQAAEKLFF
NA	TRBV28	many	TRBJ2-5	TGTGCCAGCAGTCAGATGTTGAGCGGTAGGGAAGAGACCCAGTACTTC	CASSQMLSGREETQYF
TRBD2	TRBV3-1	many	TRBJ2-1	TGTGCCAGCAGCCCACAATTAGCGGGAGGGGGATACAATGAGCAGTTCTTC	CASSPQLAGGGYNEQFF
NA	TRBV6-1	NA	TRBJ1-3	TGTGCCAGCAGTGAACAAGGCAGGGGAGGAAACACCATATATTTT	CASSEQGRGGNTIYF
TRBD1	TRBV7-3	many	TRBJ2-1	TGTGCCAGCAGCTTGGGGCAGGGGGCCTACAATGAGCAGTTCTTC	CASSLGQGAYNEQFF
NA	TRBV2	many	TRBJ1-5	TGTGCCAGCAGGGACCAGGGTTCTCAGCCCCAGCATTTT	CASRDQGSQPQHF
NA	TRBV27	many	TRBJ2-1	TGTGCCAGCAGTTTATGGAGCTCCTACAATGAGCAGTTCTTC	CASSLWSSYNEQFF
NA	TRBV12-3/TRBV12-4	NA	TRBJ2-7	TGTGCCAGCAGCACCTCGTCGTCTCCGCAGTACTTC	CASSTSSSPQYF
TRBD1	TRBV24-1	many	TRBJ1-5	TGTGCCACCAGTGATCCGACAGGGGGTAGCAATCAGCCCCAGCATTTT	CATSDPTGGSNQPQHF
NA	TRBV7-9	many	TRBJ2-7	TGTGCCAGCAGCTTGGCAGGGCGCACCTACGAGCAGTACTTC	CASSLAGRTYEQYF
NA	TRBV20-1	few	TRBJ1-2	TGCAGTGCTAGAGATCCGGACGGGACTAACTATGGCTACACCTTC	CSARDPDGTNYGYTF
TRBD1	TRBV28	NA	TRBJ2-1	TGTGCCAGCAGGGGACCTAACAGGGGACATGAGCAGTTCTTC	CASRGPNRGHEQFF
NA	TRBV28	NA	TRBJ1-1	TGTGCCAGCAGTTGGGGGACGGGGGTAGGCACTGAAGCTTTCTTT	CASSWGTGVGTEAFF
TRBD2	TRBV11-2	NA	TRBJ2-3	TGTGCCAGCAGCTTAATAGCGGGTGGCACAGATACGCAGTATTTT	CASSLIAGGTDTQYF
NA	TRBV19	NA	TRBJ2-5	TGTGCCAGTAGTATCGGGCGGAAGAGCGGCCTCATCGAGACCCAGTACTTC	CASSIGRKSGLIETQYF
TRBD2	TRBV12-3/TRBV12-4	medium-sized	TRBJ2-1	TGTGCCAGCTTTACTAGCGGGAGGAACAATGAGCAGTTCTTC	CASFTSGRNNEQFF
TRBD1	TRBV5-5	NA	TRBJ2-6	TGTGCCAGCATCTTGATGGGACAGAGCCTCTCTGGGGCCAACGTCCTGACTTTC	CASILMGQSLSGANVLTF
NA	TRBV4-2	NA	TRBJ1-4	TGTGCCAGCAGCCAAGATTTCAGGGCAGGTGAAAAACTGTTTTTT	CASSQDFRAGEKLFF
NA	TRBV20-1	NA	TRBJ1-1	TGCAGTGCTAGAGATGGCCTCCGGGGACTCCTCTCTGAAGCTTTCTTT	CSARDGLRGLLSEAFF
TRBD2	TRBV11-3	NA	TRBJ2-1	TGTGCCAGCAGCTTACGGGGGGGACTCGGCAATGAGCAGTTCTTC	CASSLRGGLGNEQFF
TRBD2	TRBV5-1	NA	TRBJ2-1	TGCGCCAGCAGCTTGCATCAGCGGGAGGGCTACAATGAGCAGTTCTTC	CASSLHQREGYNEQFF
TRBD2	TRBV20-1	many	TRBJ2-3	TGCAGTGCTAGAGCCGCCGGGACTAGCGGGGCTAGCACAGATACGCAGTATTTT	CSARAAGTSGASTDTQYF
NA	TRBV5-6	NA	TRBJ2-7	TGTGCCAGCAGCTTGGGGATACTAGGCGAGCAGTACTTC	CASSLGILGEQYF
NA	TRBV6-4	NA	TRBJ1-5	TGTGCCACCTGCTACCTTAACGAGAGGCCCCAGCATTTT	CATCYLNERPQHF
NA	TRBV6-1	many	TRBJ1-5	TGTGCCAGCAGTGAAGAGGGCCTGCTTAGCAATCAGCCCCAGCATTTT	CASSEEGLLSNQPQHF
NA	TRBV7-9	NA	TRBJ2-1	TGTGCCAGCATCTCCTCAGGAGGGGACAATGAGCAGTTCTTC	CASISSGGDNEQFF